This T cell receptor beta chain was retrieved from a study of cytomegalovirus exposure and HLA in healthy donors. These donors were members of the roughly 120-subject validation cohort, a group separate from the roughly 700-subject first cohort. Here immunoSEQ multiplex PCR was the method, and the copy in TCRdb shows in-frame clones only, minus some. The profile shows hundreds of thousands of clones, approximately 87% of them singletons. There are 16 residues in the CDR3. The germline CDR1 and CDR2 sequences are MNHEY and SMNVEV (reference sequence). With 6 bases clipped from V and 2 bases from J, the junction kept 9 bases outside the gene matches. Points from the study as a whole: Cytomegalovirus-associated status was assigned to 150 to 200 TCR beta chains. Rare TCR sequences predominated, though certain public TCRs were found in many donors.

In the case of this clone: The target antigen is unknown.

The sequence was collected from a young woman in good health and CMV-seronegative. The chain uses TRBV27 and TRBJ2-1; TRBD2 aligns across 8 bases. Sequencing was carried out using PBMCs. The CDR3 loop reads CASRTFVGRAYNEQFF. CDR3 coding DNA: TGTGCCAGCAGGACCTTTGTCGGGAGGGCCTACAATGAGCAGTTCTTC.